Below, 11 T cell receptor beta chains from the same sample are listed, as sequenced in a study of early T cells in non-severe SARS-CoV-2 infection. In TCRdb, the 5' RACE reads were re-called with MiXCR into one record per CDR3 protein. The table records about 80,000 distinct CDR3 sequences, more than 10% of them present only once. The specimen was whole blood. Every receptor here comes from an adult who was a healthcare worker with PCR-confirmed SARS-CoV-2 infection or an uninfected control (not recorded which).

The V and J genes are TRBV27 and TRBJ2-3, with 14 nucleotides matching TRBD2. V was pared by 5 bases and J by 1 base, with 11 bases of the junction left unmatched. This CDR3 comprises 19 residues. The germline gives CDR1 MNHEY, CDR2 SMNVEV (reference sequence). The CDR3 reads CASSEGLAGVLIGTDTQYF. The CDR3 bases are TGTGCCAGCAGTGAGGGACTAGCGGGAGTTTTAATCGGCACAGATACGCAGTATTTT.

This clonotype has more than one count but fewer than ten. The chain has TRBV18 and TRBJ2-1; 7 bases match TRBD2. This CDR3 has 17 residues. Germline V gene sequence: CDR1 KGHSH, CDR2 LQKENI. Trimming removed 3 bases from V and 9 bases from J; junction bases left unmatched: 17. CDR3 coding DNA: TGTGCCAGCTCACCTTCCGGGCCGGGAGGCCCCTTAGCTGAGCAGTTCTTC. Its protein is CASSPSGPGGPLAEQFF.

This clonotype was seen ten or more times. This chain connects TRBV20-1 to TRBJ2-1, with 12 bases matching TRBD2. V trimming: 6 bases; J trimming: 4 bases; junction bases outside the gene matches: 13. The CDR3 is made up of 17 amino acids. Germline loops: CDR1 DFQATT, CDR2 SNEGSKA (reference sequence). The CDR3 reads CSALGLAGGWEYNEQFF. The DNA for the CDR3 is TGCAGTGCCTTGGGGCTAGCGGGAGGGTGGGAGTACAATGAGCAGTTCTTC.

The DNA for the CDR3 is TGTGCCAGCAGCCCCACGTACACCGGGGAGCTGTTTTTT. As protein: CASSPTYTGELFF. The chain employs TRBV5-6 and TRBJ2-2; D remains ambiguous. Trimming removed 4 bases from V and 3 bases from J, with 7 bases in between. The germline V gene has CDR1 SGHDT and CDR2 YYEEEE. The CDR3 consists of 13 residues.

Many counts were recorded for this clonotype. The chain joins TRBV21-1 to TRBJ1-1; no DNA check was done on the table's D call, TRBD1. TRBV21-1 is given as a pseudogene. The CDR3 loop spans 13 amino acids. CDR3 sequence reads: CASNEGIFGEAFF. The CDR3 DNA follows: TGTGCCAGCAACGAGGGGATCTTCGGTGAAGCTTTCTTT.

This chain joins TRBV30 and TRBJ2-1, with 10 bases aligning to TRBD2. Germline CDR1 reads GTSNPN; CDR2 reads SVGIG (reference sequence). This CDR3 contains 15 residues. The V segment lost 7 bases and the J segment 7 bases; nucleotides outside the gene matches: 13. The CDR3 nucleotides are TGTGCCTTCCGAAAACTAGCGGGAAAAGAGAATGAGCAGTTCTTC. Translation gives CAFRKLAGKENEQFF. The full variable domain, rest sourced from reference TRBV30 and TRBJ2-1, is SQTIHQWPATLVQPVGSPLSLECTVEGTSNPNLYWYRQAAGRGLQLLFYSVGIGQISSEVPQNLSASRPQDRQFILSSKKLLLSDSGFYLCAFRKLAGKENEQFFGPGTRLTVL.

Comment on this clonotype: Mismatch with germline at one junction end may stem from a read error. This sequence joins TRBV7-3 and TRBJ2-2; TRBD2 might be the D (6 bases). Germline assignment: CDR1 SGHTA and CDR2 FQGTGA. The CDR3 extends over 15 amino acids. The chain's CDR3 is CASRRNLGGTGERFF. CDR3 DNA: TGTGCCAGTAGAAGAAACCTCGGGGGTACCGGGGAGCGGTTTTTT. Supplemented by reference TRBV7-3 and TRBJ2-2, the full variable domain reads GAGVSQTPSNKVTEKGKYVELRCDPISGHTALYWYRQSLGQGPEFLIYFQGTGAADDSGLPNDRFFAVRPEGSVSTLKIQRTERGDSAVYLCASRRNLGGTGERFFGEGSRLTVL.

This clonotype came up a few times. This chain connects TRBV30 to TRBJ2-7, with 15 bases lining up with TRBD2. The V and J ends lost 4 bases and 4 bases, in that order; junction bases with no gene match: 14. This CDR3 is 18 amino acids long. Germline loops: CDR1 GTSNPN, CDR2 SVGIG (reference sequence). CDR3 nucleotide sequence: TGTGCCTGGAACCCTGGGACTAGCGGGAGGTTCGGAGCTTACGAGCAGTACTTC. It is translated as CAWNPGTSGRFGAYEQYF.

This clonotype was seen many times. The chain uses TRBV14 and TRBJ1-2; D possibly corresponds to TRBD1 (6 bases). The V gene lost 0 bases and the J gene lost 3 bases, with 11 bases spanning the gap. Germline CDR1 SGHDN, CDR2 FVKESK. The CDR3 length is 15 residues. CDR3 nucleotide sequence: TGTGCCAGCAGCCAAGAGGGGGCAAGGCACTATGGCTACACCTTC. Translating it yields CASSQEGARHYGYTF.

J is TRBJ2-6 and V is TRBV6-4, with D perhaps given as TRBD1 or TRBD2 (5 bases each). The V gene lost 2 bases and the J gene lost 2 bases, with 7 bases spanning the gap. Germline assignment: CDR1 MRHNA and CDR2 SNTAGT. The CDR3 has 15 amino acids. The CDR3, as DNA: TGTGCCAGCAGTGACGAGGGGACTGGGGCCAACGTCCTGACTTTC. Its translation is CASSDEGTGANVLTF.

The rearrangement uses TRBV5-1 and TRBJ2-1, with 11 bases that match TRBD2. The V gene's germline CDR1 is SGHRS and CDR2 YFSETQ. This CDR3 contains 15 residues. The trim removed 0 bases at V and 6 bases at J, leaving 2 bases unmatched. In DNA form, the CDR3 reads TGCGCCAGCAGCTTGGTAGCGGGAGGGGGCAATGAGCAGTTCTTC. This gives the protein CASSLVAGGGNEQFF. Combining the CDR3 with reference TRBV5-1 and TRBJ2-1 gives the whole variable domain KAGVTQTPRYLIKTRGQQVTLSCSPISGHRSVSWYQQTPGQGLQFLFEYFSETQRNKGNFPGRFSGRQFSNSRSEMNVSTLELGDSALYLCASSLVAGGGNEQFFGPGTRLTVL.